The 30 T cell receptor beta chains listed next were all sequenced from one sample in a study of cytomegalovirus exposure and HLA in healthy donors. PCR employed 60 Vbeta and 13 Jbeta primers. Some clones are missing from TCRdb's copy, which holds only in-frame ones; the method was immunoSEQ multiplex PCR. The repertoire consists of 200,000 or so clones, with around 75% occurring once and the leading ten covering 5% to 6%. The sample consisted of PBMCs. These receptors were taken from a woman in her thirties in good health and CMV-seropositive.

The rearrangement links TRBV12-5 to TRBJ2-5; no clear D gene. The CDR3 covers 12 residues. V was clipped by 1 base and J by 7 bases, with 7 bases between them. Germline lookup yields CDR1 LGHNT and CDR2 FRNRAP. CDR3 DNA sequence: TGTGCTAGTGGTTTGGCGGTTGGGACCCAGTACTTC. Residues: CASGLAVGTQYF.

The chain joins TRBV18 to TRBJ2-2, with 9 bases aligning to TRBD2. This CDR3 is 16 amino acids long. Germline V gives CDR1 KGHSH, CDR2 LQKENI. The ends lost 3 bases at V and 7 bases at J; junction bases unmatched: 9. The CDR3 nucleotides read TGTGCCAGCTCACCTAGGCCTAGCGGGAAAAACGGGGAGCTGTTTTTT. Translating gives CASSPRPSGKNGELFF.

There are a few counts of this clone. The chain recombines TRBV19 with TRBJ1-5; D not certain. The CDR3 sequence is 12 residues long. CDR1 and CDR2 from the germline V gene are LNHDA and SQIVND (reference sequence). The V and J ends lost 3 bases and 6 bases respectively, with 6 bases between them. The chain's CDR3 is CASSIEVQPQHF. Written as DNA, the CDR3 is TGTGCCAGTAGTATTGAGGTTCAGCCCCAGCATTTT.

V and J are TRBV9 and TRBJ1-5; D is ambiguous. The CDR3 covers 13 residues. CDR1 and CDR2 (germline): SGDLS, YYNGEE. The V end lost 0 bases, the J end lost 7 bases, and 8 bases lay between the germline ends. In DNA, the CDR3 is TGTGCCAGCAGCGTAGGTGTGCGGCAGCCCCAGCATTTT. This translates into CASSVGVRQPQHF.

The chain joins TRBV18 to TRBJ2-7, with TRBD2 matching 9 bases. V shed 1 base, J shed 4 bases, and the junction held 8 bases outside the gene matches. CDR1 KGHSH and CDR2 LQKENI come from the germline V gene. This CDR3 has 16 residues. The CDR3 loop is CASSPQGGRALYEQYF. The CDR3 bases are TGTGCCAGCTCACCACAAGGCGGGAGGGCCTTGTACGAGCAGTACTTC.

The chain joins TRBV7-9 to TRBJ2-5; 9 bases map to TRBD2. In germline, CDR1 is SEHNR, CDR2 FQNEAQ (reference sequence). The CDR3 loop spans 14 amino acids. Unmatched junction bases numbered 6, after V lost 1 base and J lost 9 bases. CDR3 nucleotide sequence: TGTGCCAGCAGCTTAGGGAGCGGGGGGCCGGCCCAGTACTTC. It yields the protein CASSLGSGGPAQYF.

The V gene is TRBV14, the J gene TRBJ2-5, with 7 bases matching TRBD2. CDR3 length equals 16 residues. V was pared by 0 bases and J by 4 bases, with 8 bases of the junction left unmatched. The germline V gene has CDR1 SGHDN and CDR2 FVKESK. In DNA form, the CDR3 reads TGTGCCAGCAGCCAAGACAGACTAGCCCGAGGAGAGACCCAGTACTTC. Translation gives CASSQDRLARGETQYF.

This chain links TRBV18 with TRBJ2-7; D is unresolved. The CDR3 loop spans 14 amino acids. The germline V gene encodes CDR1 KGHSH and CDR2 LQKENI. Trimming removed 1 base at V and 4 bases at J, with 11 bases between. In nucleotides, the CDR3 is TGTGCCAGCTCACCACACTCCTTGAGTTACGAGCAGTACTTC. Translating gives CASSPHSLSYEQYF.

CDR3 sequence (DNA): TGTGCCAGCAGTCCTTTGTGGAGGGACCTCTTCTTT. It translates to CASSPLWRDLFF. The J gene is TRBJ1-1, the V gene TRBV28, with D maybe TRBD1 (5 bases). Trimming stripped 5 bases from V and 14 bases from J, with 18 bases between. This CDR3 spans 12 amino acids. The germline V gene encodes CDR1 MDHEN and CDR2 SYDVKM. Looking up the rest from reference TRBV28 and TRBJ1-1 gives the full variable domain: DVKVTQSSRYLVKRTGEKVFLECVQDMDHENMFWYRQDPGLGLRLIYFSYDVKMKEKGDIPEGYSVSREKKERFSLILESASTNQTSMYLCASSPLWRDLFFGQGTRLTVV.

The CDR3 is CASSLAQNRGQFF. DNA of the CDR3: TGTGCCAGCAGCTTGGCCCAAAACAGGGGGCAGTTCTTC. The V call is TRBV5-6, the J call TRBJ2-1, with 7 nucleotides matching TRBD1. The CDR3 is made up of 13 amino acids. J was trimmed by 12 bases and V by 0 bases; bases with no gene match: 6. The germline V gene encodes CDR1 SGHDT and CDR2 YYEEEE.

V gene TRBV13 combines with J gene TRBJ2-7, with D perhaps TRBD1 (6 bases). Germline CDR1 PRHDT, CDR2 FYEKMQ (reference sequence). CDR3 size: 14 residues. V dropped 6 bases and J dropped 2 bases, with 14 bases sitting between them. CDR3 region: CASSLGTSTYEQYF. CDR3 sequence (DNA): TGTGCCAGCAGTCTCGGGACATCGACCTACGAGCAGTACTTC.

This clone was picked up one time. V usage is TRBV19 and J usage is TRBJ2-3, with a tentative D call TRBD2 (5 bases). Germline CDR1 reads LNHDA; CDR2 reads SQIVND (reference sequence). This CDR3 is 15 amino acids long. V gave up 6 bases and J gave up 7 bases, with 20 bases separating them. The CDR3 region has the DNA TGTGCCAGTAGCGAGACGGTCCCTACTAGAAATACGCAGTATTTT. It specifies CASSETVPTRNTQYF.

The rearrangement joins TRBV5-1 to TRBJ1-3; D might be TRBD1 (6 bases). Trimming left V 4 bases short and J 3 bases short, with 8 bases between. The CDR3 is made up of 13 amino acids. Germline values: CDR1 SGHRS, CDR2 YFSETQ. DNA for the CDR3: TGCGCCAGCAGCAGGGACAATGGAAACACCATATATTTT. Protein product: CASSRDNGNTIYF.

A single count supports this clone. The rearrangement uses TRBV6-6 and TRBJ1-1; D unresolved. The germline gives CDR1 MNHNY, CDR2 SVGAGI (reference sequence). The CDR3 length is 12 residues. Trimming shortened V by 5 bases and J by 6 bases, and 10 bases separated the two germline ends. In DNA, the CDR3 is TGTGCCAGCAGTCGAGGGATGGCTGAAGCTTTCTTT. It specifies CASSRGMAEAFF.

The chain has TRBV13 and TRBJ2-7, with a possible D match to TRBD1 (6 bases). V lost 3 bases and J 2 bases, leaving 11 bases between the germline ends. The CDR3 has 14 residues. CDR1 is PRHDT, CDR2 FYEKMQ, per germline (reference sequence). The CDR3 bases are TGTGCCAGCAGCTTGGAACAGGGCACCTACGAGCAGTACTTC. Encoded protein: CASSLEQGTYEQYF.

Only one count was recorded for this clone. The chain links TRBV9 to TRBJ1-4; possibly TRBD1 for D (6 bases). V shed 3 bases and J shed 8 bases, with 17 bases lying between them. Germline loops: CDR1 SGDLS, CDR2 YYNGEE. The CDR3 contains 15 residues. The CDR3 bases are TGTGCCAGCAGCGCGGTACAGGGCTTTGGGGAAAAACTGTTTTTT. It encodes CASSAVQGFGEKLFF.

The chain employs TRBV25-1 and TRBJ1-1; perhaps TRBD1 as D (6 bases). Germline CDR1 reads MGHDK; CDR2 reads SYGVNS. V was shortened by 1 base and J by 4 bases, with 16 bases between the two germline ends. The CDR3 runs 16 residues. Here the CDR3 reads CASSELGGLRGTEAFF. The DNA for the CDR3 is TGTGCCAGCAGTGAATTGGGGGGGCTAAGGGGCACTGAAGCTTTCTTT.

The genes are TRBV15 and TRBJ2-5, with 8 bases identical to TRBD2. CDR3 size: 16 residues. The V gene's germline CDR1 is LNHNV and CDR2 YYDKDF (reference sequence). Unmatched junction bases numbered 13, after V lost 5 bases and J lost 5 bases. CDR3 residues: CATSHPQREIAETQYF. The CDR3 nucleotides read TGTGCCACCAGCCACCCCCAGCGGGAGATCGCGGAGACCCAGTACTTC.

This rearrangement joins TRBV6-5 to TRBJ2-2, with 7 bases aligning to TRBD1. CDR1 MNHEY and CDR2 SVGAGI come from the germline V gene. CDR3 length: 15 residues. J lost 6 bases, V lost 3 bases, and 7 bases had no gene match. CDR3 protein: CASSYTAGGSGELFF. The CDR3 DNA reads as TGTGCCAGCAGTTATACCGCAGGGGGTTCCGGGGAGCTGTTTTTT.

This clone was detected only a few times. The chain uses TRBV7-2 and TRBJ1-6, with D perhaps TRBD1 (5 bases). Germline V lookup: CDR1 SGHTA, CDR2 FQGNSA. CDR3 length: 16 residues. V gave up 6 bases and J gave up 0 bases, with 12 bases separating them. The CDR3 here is CASRGMGGSYNSPLHF. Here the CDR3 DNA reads TGTGCCAGCAGGGGGATGGGGGGCTCCTATAATTCACCCCTCCACTTT.

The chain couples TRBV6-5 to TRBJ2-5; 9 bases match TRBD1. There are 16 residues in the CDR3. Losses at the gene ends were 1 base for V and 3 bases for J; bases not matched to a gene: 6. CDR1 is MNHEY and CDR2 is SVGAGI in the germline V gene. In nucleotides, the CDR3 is TGTGCCAGCAGTTACTTACTGGGACAGGGTAAAGAGACCCAGTACTTC. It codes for CASSYLLGQGKETQYF.

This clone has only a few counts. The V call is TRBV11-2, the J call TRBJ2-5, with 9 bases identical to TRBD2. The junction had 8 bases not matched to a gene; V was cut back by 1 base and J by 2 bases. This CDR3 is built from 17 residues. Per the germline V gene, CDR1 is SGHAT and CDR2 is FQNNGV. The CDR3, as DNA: TGTGCCAGCAGCTTAGGAACCTTGAGCGGGGGGCAAGAGACCCAGTACTTC. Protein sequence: CASSLGTLSGGQETQYF.

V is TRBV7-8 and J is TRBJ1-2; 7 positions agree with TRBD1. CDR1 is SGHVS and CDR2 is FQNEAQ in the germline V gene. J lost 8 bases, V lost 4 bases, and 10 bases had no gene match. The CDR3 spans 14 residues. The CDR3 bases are TGTGCCAGCAGCTATGAACAGGGGTTGAACGGCTACACCTTC. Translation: CASSYEQGLNGYTF.

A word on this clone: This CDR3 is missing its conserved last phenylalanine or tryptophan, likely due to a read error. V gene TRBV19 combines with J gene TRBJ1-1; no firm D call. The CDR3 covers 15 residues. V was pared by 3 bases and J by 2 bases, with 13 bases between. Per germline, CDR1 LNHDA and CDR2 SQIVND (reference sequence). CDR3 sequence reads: CASSILQEVNTEAFL. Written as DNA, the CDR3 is TGTGCCAGTAGTATCCTGCAGGAGGTTAACACTGAAGCTTTCCTT.

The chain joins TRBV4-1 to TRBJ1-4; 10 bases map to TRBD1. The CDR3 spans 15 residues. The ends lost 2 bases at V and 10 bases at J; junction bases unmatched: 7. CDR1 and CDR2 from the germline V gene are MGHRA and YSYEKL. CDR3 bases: TGCGCCAGCAGCCAATCGGGACAGGGGTTTGTAAAACTGTTTTTT. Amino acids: CASSQSGQGFVKLFF.

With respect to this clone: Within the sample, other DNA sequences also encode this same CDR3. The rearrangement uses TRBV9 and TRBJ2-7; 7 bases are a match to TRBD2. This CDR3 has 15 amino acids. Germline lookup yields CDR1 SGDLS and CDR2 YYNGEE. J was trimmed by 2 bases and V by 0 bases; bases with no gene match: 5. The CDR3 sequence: CASSVGGGGAYEQYF. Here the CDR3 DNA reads TGTGCCAGCAGCGTAGGGGGGGGAGGTGCCTACGAGCAGTACTTC. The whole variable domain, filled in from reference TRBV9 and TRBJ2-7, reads DSGVTQTPKHLITATGQRVTLRCSPRSGDLSVYWYQQSLDQGLQFLIQYYNGEERAKGNILERFSAQQFPDLHSELNLSSLELGDSALYFCASSVGGGGAYEQYFGPGTRLTVT.

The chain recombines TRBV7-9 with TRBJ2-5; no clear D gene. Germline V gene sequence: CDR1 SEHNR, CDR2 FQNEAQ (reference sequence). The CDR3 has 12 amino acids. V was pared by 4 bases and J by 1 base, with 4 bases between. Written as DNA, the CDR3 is TGTGCCAGCAGCTATCTCCAAGAGACCCAGTACTTC. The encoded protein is CASSYLQETQYF. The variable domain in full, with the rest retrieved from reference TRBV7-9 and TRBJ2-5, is DTGVSQNPRHKITKRGQNVTFRCDPISEHNRLYWYRQTLGQGPEFLTYFQNEAQLEKSRLLSDRFSAERPKGSFSTLEIQRTEQGDSAMYLCASSYLQETQYFGPGTRLLVL.

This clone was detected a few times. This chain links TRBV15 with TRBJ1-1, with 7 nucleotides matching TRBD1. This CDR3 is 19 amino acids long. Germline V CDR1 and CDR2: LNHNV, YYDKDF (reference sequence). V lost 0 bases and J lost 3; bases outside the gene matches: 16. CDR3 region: CATSRDLLGTAIWDTEAFF. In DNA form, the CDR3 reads TGTGCCACCAGCAGAGATCTATTGGGGACAGCAATTTGGGACACTGAAGCTTTCTTT.

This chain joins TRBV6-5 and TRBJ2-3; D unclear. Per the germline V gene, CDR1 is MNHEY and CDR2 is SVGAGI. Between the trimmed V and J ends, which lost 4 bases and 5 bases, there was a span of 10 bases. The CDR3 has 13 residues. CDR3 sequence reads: CASSFLYGDTQYF. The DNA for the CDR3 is TGTGCCAGCAGTTTTCTATACGGAGATACGCAGTATTTT.

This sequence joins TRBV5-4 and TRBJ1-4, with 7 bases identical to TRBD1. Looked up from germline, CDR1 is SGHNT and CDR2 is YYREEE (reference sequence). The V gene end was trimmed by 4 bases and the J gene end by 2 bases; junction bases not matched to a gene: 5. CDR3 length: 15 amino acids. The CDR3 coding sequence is TGTGCCAGCAGCGCGACAGGGAAGACTAATGAAAAACTGTTTTTT. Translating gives CASSATGKTNEKLFF.